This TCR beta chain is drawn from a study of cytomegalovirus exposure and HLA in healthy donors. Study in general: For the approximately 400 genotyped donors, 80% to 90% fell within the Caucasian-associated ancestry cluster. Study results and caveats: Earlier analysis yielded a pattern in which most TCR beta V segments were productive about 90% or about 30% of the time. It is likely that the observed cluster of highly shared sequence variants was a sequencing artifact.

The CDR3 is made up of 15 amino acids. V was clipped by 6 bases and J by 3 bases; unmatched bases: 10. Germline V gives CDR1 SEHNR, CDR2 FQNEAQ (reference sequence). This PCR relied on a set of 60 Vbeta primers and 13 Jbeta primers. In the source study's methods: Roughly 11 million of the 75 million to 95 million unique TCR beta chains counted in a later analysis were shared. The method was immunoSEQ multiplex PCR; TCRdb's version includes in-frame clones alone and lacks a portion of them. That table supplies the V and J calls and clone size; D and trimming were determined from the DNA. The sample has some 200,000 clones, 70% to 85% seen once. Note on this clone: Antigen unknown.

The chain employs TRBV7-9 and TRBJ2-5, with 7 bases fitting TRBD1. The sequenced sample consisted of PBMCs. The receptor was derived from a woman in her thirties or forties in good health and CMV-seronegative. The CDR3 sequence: CASRGPGQTKETQYF. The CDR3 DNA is TGTGCCAGCAGGGGACCGGGACAGACCAAAGAGACCCAGTACTTC.